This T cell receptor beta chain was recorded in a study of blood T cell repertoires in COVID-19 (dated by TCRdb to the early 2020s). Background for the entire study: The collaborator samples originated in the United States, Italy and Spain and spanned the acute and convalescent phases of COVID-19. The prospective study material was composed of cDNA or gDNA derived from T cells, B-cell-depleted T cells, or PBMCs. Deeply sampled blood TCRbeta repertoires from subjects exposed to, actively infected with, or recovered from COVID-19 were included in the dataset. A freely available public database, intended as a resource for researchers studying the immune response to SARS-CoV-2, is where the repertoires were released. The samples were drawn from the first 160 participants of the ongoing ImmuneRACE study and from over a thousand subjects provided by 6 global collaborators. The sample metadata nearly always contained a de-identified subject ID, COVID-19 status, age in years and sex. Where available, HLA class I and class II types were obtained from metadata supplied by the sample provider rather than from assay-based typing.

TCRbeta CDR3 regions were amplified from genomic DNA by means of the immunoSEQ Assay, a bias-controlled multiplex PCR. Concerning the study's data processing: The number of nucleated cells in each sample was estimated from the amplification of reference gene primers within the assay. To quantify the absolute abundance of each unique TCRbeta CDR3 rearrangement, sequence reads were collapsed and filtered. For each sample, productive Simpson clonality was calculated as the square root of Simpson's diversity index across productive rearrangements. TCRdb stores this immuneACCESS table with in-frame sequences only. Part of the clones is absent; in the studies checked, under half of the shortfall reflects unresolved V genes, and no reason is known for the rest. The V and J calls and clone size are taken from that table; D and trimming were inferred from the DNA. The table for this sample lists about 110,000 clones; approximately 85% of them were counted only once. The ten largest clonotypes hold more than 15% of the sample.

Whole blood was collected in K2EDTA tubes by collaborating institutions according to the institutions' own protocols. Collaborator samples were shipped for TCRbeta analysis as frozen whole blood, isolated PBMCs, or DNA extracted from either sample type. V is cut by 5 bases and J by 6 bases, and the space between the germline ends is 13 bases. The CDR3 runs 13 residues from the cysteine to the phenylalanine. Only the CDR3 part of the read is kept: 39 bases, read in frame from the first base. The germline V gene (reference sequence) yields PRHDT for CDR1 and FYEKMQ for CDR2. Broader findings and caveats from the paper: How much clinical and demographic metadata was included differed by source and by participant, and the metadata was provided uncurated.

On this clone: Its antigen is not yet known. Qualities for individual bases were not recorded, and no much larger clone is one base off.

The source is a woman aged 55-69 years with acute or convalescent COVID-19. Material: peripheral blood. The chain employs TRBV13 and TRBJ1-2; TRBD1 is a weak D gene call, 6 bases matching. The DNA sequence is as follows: TGTGCCAGCAGCCAGTACAGGGTTGATGGCTACACCTTC. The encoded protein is CASSQYRVDGYTF.